The clone carrying this T cell receptor (beta chain) was recorded a few times. The antigen is not known. The data were taken from a study of early T cells in non-severe SARS-CoV-2 infection. Study overall: Chains were not paired, and sequencing was done on bulk RNA from unsorted whole blood.

Individual cDNA molecules were tagged with unique molecular identifiers. From the 5' RACE reads, TCRdb called clonotypes with MiXCR, one entry per CDR3 protein. The data hold under 50,000 distinct CDR3 sequences, with about 4.2% observed a single time. V was clipped by 5 bases and J by 9 bases; unmatched bases: 12. Germline CDR1 reads MNHEY; CDR2 reads SVGAGI. The length of the CDR3 is 16 residues. Study-level points and caveats: VDJdb matches were skewed toward anti-spike CD8 T cell responses.

The sequence was obtained from an adult who was a healthcare worker with PCR-confirmed SARS-CoV-2 infection or an uninfected control (not recorded which). The sequencing sample was made of whole blood. This sequence joins TRBV6-5 and TRBJ2-1, with TRBD2 matching 11 bases. CDR3 loop: CASSGRLAGSFCEQFF. The CDR3 DNA is TGTGCCAGCAGTGGTAGACTAGCGGGATCCTTTTGTGAGCAGTTCTTC.